This T cell receptor (beta chain) was profiled in a study of T-cell memory formation after mild COVID-19. Findings of the study overall: Pre-infection memory held some responding clones, suggesting pre-existing cross-reactive T cells responded.

Trimming at V came to 0 bases and at J to 0 bases, leaving 4 bases not matched to a gene. Germline-derived CDR1 and CDR2 are MNHEY and SVGAGI. The CDR3 sequence is 17 residues long. Remarks on this clonotype: Its antigen is undetermined.

Constant-segment primers and 5'RACE yielded cDNA libraries for TCR alpha and TCR beta, each carrying sample barcodes and UMIs. A single record per CDR3 protein comes from TCRdb applying MiXCR to the 5' RACE reads. The profile covers 500,000 to 650,000 distinct CDR3 sequences, with roughly a fifth appearing a single time and roughly 8.1% taken by the ten largest. Specimen: PBMCs or a T cell subset sorted from them (not recorded which). The clonotype originates from an adult woman who had mild COVID-19 (a few samples of this study predate the infection). Cell type and time point are not known. The genes are TRBV6-5 and TRBJ1-1; 10 bases are shared with TRBD1. CDR3 nucleotides: TGTGCCAGCAGTTACTCCAAGGACAGGGGGATGAACACTGAAGCTTTCTTT. Protein product: CASSYSKDRGMNTEAFF.